The sequence of this TCR beta chain was determined in a study of T cells after yellow fever vaccination. In this sample, this clonotype turned up a few times. The CDR3 spans 16 residues. Trimming pared 4 bases from V and 7 bases from J, leaving 21 bases between. Germline CDR1 is SGHKS and CDR2 is YYEKEE (reference sequence). Each CDR3 protein is one row after TCRdb ran MiXCR on the 5' RACE reads. This repertoire shows about 340,000 distinct CDR3 sequences, about 4% found once; its top ten account for around 24%. This rearrangement joins TRBV5-5 to TRBJ2-1; a possible D gene is TRBD1 (5 bases). The sequence was obtained from a young man who received the YFV17D yellow fever vaccine. Sequenced here: PBMCs, sampled 5 days after the yellow fever booster vaccination. CDR3 sequence (DNA): TGTGCCAGCAGCCGGCGGTGGACACTTGAGGTAAATGAGCAGTTCTTC. Translated, it gives CASSRRWTLEVNEQFF. Using reference TRBV5-5 and TRBJ2-1 for the parts outside the CDR3, the full variable domain is DAGVTQSPTHLIKTRGQQVTLRCSPISGHKSVSWYQQVLGQGPQFIFQYYEKEERGRGNFPDRFSARQFPNYSSELNVNALLLGDSALYLCASSRRWTLEVNEQFFGPGTRLTVL.